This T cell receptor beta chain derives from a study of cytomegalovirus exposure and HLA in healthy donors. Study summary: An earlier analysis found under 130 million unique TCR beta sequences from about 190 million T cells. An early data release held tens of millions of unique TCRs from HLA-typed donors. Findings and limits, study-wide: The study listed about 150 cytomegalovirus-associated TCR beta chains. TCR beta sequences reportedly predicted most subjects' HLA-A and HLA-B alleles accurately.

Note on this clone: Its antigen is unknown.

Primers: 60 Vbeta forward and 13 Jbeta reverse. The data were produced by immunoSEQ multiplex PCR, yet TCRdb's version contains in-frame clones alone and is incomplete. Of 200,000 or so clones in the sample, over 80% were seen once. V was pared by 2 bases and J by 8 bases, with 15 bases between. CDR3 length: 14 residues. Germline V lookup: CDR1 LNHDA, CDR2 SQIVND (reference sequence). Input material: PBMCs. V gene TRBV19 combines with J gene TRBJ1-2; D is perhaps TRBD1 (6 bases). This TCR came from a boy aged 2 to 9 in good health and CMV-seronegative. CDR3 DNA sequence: TGTGCCAGTAGTATACGACAGGCCTCAAGGGGCTACACCTTC. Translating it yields CASSIRQASRGYTF.